The rows below give T cell receptor beta chains drawn from one sample of a study of naive and memory T cell subsets. TCRdb called the UMI-ligation and nested PCR reads again in MiXCR, with one record for every CDR3 protein. The table shows just over 80,000 distinct CDR3 sequences, with 8% to 9.5% occurring only once. Input material: naive CD8+ T cells from blood. Every receptor here comes from a human donor in good health. Both conserved end residues are part of each CDR3. A D gene is named only where the DNA matches it firmly. Where a row states a size, it is once, few, many or the class of an expanded clone; other rows omit it.

cdr3_length	d_call	j_call	clone_size	v_call	cdr3_nt	cdr3_aa
16	NA	TRBJ2-1	NA	TRBV5-1	TGCGCCAGCAGCTTGGTCCCCGGGAGCCGCTGGGATGAGCAGTTCTTC	CASSLVPGSRWDEQFF
17	TRBD1	TRBJ2-3	many	TRBV2	TGTGCCAGCAGTGCAACAAACAGGGGTGTTGGGACAGATACGCAGTATTTT	CASSATNRGVGTDTQYF
13	NA	TRBJ2-4	NA	TRBV29-1	TGCAGCGCCATAGGGGTGGTCAAAAACATTCAGTACTTC	CSAIGVVKNIQYF
14	TRBD1	TRBJ1-5	NA	TRBV6-6	TGTGCCAGCAGTACCAGGGGGCAGGTTCAGCCCCAGCATTTT	CASSTRGQVQPQHF
15	TRBD2	TRBJ2-3	many	TRBV10-3	TGTGCCATCAGAGATAGCGGGGGCGAGGGAGATACGCAGTATTTT	CAIRDSGGEGDTQYF
15	TRBD2	TRBJ2-1	many	TRBV12-3/TRBV12-4	TGTGCCAGCAGTTTCAGGGGACTAGCGGGCAATGAGCAGTTCTTC	CASSFRGLAGNEQFF
15	TRBD2	TRBJ2-1	many	TRBV19	TGTGCCAGCGCGTTATGGAGCGGGAAGTACAATGAGCAGTTCTTC	CASALWSGKYNEQFF
16	TRBD1	TRBJ2-1	many	TRBV10-3	TGTGCCATCAGTGAATCGGACAGGGGAAAGGACAATGAGCAGTTCTTC	CAISESDRGKDNEQFF
14	TRBD2	TRBJ2-7	many	TRBV20-1	TGCAGTGCTAGAGATACGGGAGGGCCTTACGAGCAGTACTTC	CSARDTGGPYEQYF
13	TRBD1	TRBJ2-7	NA	TRBV2	TGTGCCAGCGGGGGGACAGGATCCTACGAGCAGTACTTC	CASGGTGSYEQYF